The T cell receptor (beta chain) under discussion was sequenced for a study of CDR3 diversity in severe acne (dated by TCRdb to the late 2010s). For CDR1 and CDR2, the germline V gene (reference sequence) lists SGHNT and YYREEE. V and J lose 0 bases and 5 bases, and a span of 9 bases separates them. CDR3 length: 13 amino acids, cysteine to phenylalanine. Solely the CDR3 DNA is kept, with 39 bases framed from the first base. A note on this clonotype: Its antigen remains undetermined. Per-nucleotide qualities are absent, and no much larger clonotype sits a single base away.

The library was generated by PCR. The instrument was an Illumina HiSeq 2000. TCRdb reprocessed the public reads (quality trimming at Q25 with fastp, clone calling with MiXCR) and kept in-frame beta chains. Entries that share a CDR3 protein sequence are merged under the most common genes and DNA. This sample gives fewer than 90,000 distinct CDR3 sequences in total; around 54% of them show up just once. The ten most abundant clones make up around a tenth of the sample. The TCR originated in a male donor with severe acne vulgaris. The chain is made from TRBV5-4 and TRBJ2-7; no confident D gene assignment can be made. The specimen sequenced was blood. CDR3 reads: CASSLENLDEQYF. In nucleotide form, the sequence is TGTGCCAGCAGCTTGGAAAACCTCGACGAGCAGTACTTC. Where the CDR3 stops, the reference TRBV5-4 and TRBJ2-7 genes take over; the full variable domain is ETGVTQSPTHLIKTRGQQVTLRCSSQSGHNTVSWYQQALGQGPQFIFQYYREEENGRGNFPPRFSGLQFPNYSSELNVNALELDDSALYLCASSLENLDEQYFGPGTRLTVT.